Shown below are 28 T cell receptor beta chains from a single sample sequenced in a study of blood T cell repertoires in COVID-19. Data came from immunoSEQ multiplex PCR; TCRdb stores just in-frame clones and leaves some out. Of approximately 190,000 clones detected, 84% appear once; the ten largest clones hold 5.1%. The specimen sequenced was peripheral blood. These receptors all stem from a woman in her seventies with active or convalescent COVID-19.

The V and J genes are TRBV27 and TRBJ2-1, with 15 bases aligning to TRBD2. V gave up 3 bases and J gave up 0 bases; unmatched junction bases: 3. The CDR3 has 18 amino acids. Germline CDR1 MNHEY, CDR2 SMNVEV (reference sequence). The CDR3 DNA is TGTGCCAGCAGTTTCCGGACTAGCGGGAGGGCCTCCTACAATGAGCAGTTCTTC. Amino acids: CASSFRTSGRASYNEQFF.

This clone was seen a single time. This chain connects TRBV2 to TRBJ2-7; 7 bases are a match to TRBD1. Germline values: CDR1 SNHLY, CDR2 FYNNEI. The CDR3 covers 13 residues. Trimming cost V 3 bases and J 1 base; bases outside gene matches: 0. The CDR3 DNA is TGTGCCAGCAGTGAGACAGGGTCCTACGAGCAGTACTTC. This sequence encodes CASSETGSYEQYF.

The chain combines TRBV19 with TRBJ2-5; 9 positions agree with TRBD1. This CDR3 comprises 15 residues. After removal of 6 bases from V and 5 bases from J, the junction contained 10 bases not matched to a gene. Germline V CDR1 and CDR2: LNHDA, SQIVND (reference sequence). CDR3 DNA: TGTGCCAGTAGACCCCCGGGACAGGGTGGGGAGACCCAGTACTTC. Translating it yields CASRPPGQGGETQYF.

CDR3 sequence reads: CASSQQGAGQPQHF. In nucleotides, the CDR3 is TGCGCCAGCAGCCAGCAGGGGGCCGGTCAGCCCCAGCATTTT. The chain has TRBV4-1 and TRBJ1-5, with 8 bases matching TRBD1. Germline CDR1 and CDR2: MGHRA and YSYEKL. The CDR3 is made up of 14 amino acids. The trim removed 3 bases at V and 6 bases at J, leaving 4 bases unmatched.

The chain uses TRBV27 and TRBJ1-6; no firm D call. With 4 bases removed from V and 9 bases from J, the gap between germline ends came to 10 bases. Germline loops: CDR1 MNHEY, CDR2 SMNVEV (reference sequence). The length of the CDR3 is 13 residues. The CDR3: CASSSPTSSPLHF. The CDR3 DNA reads as TGTGCCAGCAGTTCCCCAACGAGTTCACCCCTCCACTTT.

Details on this clone: A clone one base away is much larger, so this may be a read error. In the same sample, other DNA sequences code for this CDR3. The CDR3 is CASSQRYEQYF. CDR3 DNA: TGTGCCAGCAGCCAGAGGTACGAGCAGTACTTC. The chain recombines TRBV3-1 (or the pseudogene TRBV3-2) with TRBJ2-7; no firm D call. Germline loops: CDR1 LGHDT, CDR2 YNNKEL (reference sequence). The CDR3 has 11 amino acids. V was trimmed by 3 bases and J by 4 bases, leaving 4 bases between them.

For the CDR3, the DNA is TGTGCCAGCAGTGAATTAGGGGGGGCGCATAGCACAGATACGCAGTATTTT. It specifies CASSELGGAHSTDTQYF. The V call is TRBV25-1, the J call TRBJ2-3, with D possibly TRBD2 on 7 matching bases. The CDR3 loop spans 17 amino acids. V lost 1 base, J lost 0 bases, and 14 bases lay in between. From germline, CDR1 is MGHDK and CDR2 SYGVNS.

The CDR3 sequence: CASSRSYEQYF. For the CDR3, the DNA is TGTGCCAGCAGCCGCTCCTACGAGCAGTACTTC. This chain uses TRBV2 with TRBJ2-7; the D is unclear. Trimming stripped 6 bases from V and 0 bases from J, with 3 bases between. The CDR3 contains 11 residues. Germline assignment: CDR1 SNHLY and CDR2 FYNNEI.

Of note for this clone: Other DNA sequences in this specimen translate into the identical CDR3. The CDR3 loop reads CASSLQGAGETQYF. The CDR3, as DNA: TGTGCCAGCAGCTTGCAGGGGGCCGGGGAGACCCAGTACTTC. The V gene is TRBV7-9, the J gene TRBJ2-5, with 8 bases lining up with TRBD1. Germline CDR1 reads SEHNR; CDR2 reads FQNEAQ (reference sequence). J lost 5 bases, V lost 3 bases, and 5 bases had no gene match. The CDR3 runs to 14 residues.

The chain is built from TRBV2 and TRBJ2-5; 10 nucleotides line up with TRBD1. J lost 1 base, V lost 3 bases, and 5 bases had no gene match. The CDR3 length is 16 residues. Germline V CDR1 and CDR2: SNHLY, FYNNEI. CDR3 nucleotide sequence: TGTGCCAGCAGTGAGGGACAGGGGCCCGGCCAAGAGACCCAGTACTTC. The encoded protein is CASSEGQGPGQETQYF.

The chain uses TRBV19 and TRBJ2-1, with 11 bases aligning to TRBD2. The CDR3 extends over 15 amino acids. V was clipped by 6 bases and J by 5 bases; unmatched bases: 6. Germline-derived CDR1 and CDR2 are LNHDA and SQIVND (reference sequence). In DNA form, the CDR3 reads TGTGCCAGTAGGAGACTAGCGGGATCTAACAATGAGCAGTTCTTC. Protein sequence: CASRRLAGSNNEQFF.

This clone was seen more than once but under ten times. The V call is TRBV7-6, the J call TRBJ1-3, with D perhaps TRBD1 (5 bases). Germline lookup yields CDR1 SGHVS and CDR2 FNYEAQ. The CDR3 totals 16 residues. The ends were cut back, 2 bases at V and 2 bases at J, with 13 bases in the middle. The CDR3 reads CASSLRLGGAGNTIYF. The CDR3, as DNA: TGTGCCAGCAGCTTAAGGCTTGGGGGGGCTGGAAACACCATATATTTT.

V is TRBV27 and J is TRBJ1-2; a possible D gene is TRBD1 (6 bases). The CDR3 is made up of 14 amino acids. The V and J ends lost 6 bases and 8 bases respectively, with 19 bases between them. Per the germline V gene, CDR1 is MNHEY and CDR2 is SMNVEV (reference sequence). CDR3 sequence: CASSPLGGLGGYTF. The CDR3 DNA sequence: TGTGCCAGCAGCCCACTGGGGGGGCTCGGAGGCTACACCTTC.

The chain is built from TRBV7-7 and TRBJ2-7, with 10 bases aligning to TRBD1. CDR1 SSHAT and CDR2 FNYEAQ come from the germline V gene (reference sequence). The V segment lost 5 bases and the J segment 7 bases; nucleotides outside the gene matches: 11. This CDR3 contains 15 residues. The CDR3 protein is CASSPLPGQGREQYF. The CDR3 nucleotides read TGTGCCAGCAGCCCCCTACCGGGACAGGGGCGAGAGCAGTACTTC. Drawing the rest from reference TRBV7-7 and TRBJ2-7, the complete variable domain is GAGVSQSPRYKVTKRGQDVTLRCDPISSHATLYWYQQALGQGPEFLTYFNYEAQPDKSGLPSDRFSAERPEGSISTLTIQRTEQRDSAMYRCASSPLPGQGREQYFGPGTRLTVT.

The chain recombines TRBV10-3 with TRBJ2-7, with no clear D. Germline CDR1 and CDR2: ENHRY and SYGVKD. Trimming shortened V by 7 bases and J by 0 bases, and 10 bases separated the two germline ends. This CDR3 comprises 13 residues. CDR3 loop: CAIKVTDSYEQYF. CDR3 nucleotides: TGTGCCATCAAGGTCACAGACTCCTACGAGCAGTACTTC.

The genes are TRBV5-1 and TRBJ1-2, with no clear D. The CDR3 sequence is 15 residues long. Germline CDR1 reads SGHRS; CDR2 reads YFSETQ. Trimming pared 3 bases from V and 2 bases from J, leaving 14 bases between. CDR3: CASSSRPEVNYGYTF. The CDR3 region has the DNA TGCGCCAGCAGCTCCCGCCCAGAGGTAAACTATGGCTACACCTTC.

J is TRBJ2-3 and V is TRBV14; no firm D call. CDR3 length: 13 residues. The V and J ends lost 1 base and 7 bases respectively, with 9 bases between them. Germline lookup yields CDR1 SGHDN and CDR2 FVKESK. The CDR3 sequence is CASSQVGPNTQYF. As DNA, the CDR3 is TGTGCCAGCAGCCAAGTTGGGCCAAATACGCAGTATTTT.

The rearrangement uses TRBV7-3 and TRBJ2-3; 14 positions match TRBD2. Germline CDR1 reads SGHTA; CDR2 reads FQGTGA. CDR3 length equals 16 residues. With 5 bases clipped from V and 4 bases from J, the junction kept 5 bases outside the gene matches. The CDR3 is CASSLGLAGAADTQYF. The CDR3 bases are TGTGCCAGCAGCCTGGGACTAGCGGGAGCCGCAGATACGCAGTATTTT.

The chain employs TRBV20-1 and TRBJ2-2, with 7 bases lining up with TRBD1. Unmatched junction bases numbered 3, after V lost 3 bases and J lost 2 bases. The CDR3 is 14 residues long. In germline, CDR1 is DFQATT, CDR2 SNEGSKA (reference sequence). The CDR3 loop reads CSASRTGNTGELFF. In DNA form, the CDR3 reads TGCAGTGCTAGTAGGACAGGAAACACCGGGGAGCTGTTTTTT.

This sequence joins TRBV6-2 or TRBV6-3 and TRBJ2-4; no reliable D call. Per germline, CDR1 MNHEY and CDR2 SVGEGT. Trimming pared 0 bases from V and 5 bases from J, leaving 8 bases between. The CDR3 length is 14 residues. CDR3 protein: CASSYSRGENIQYF. CDR3 bases: TGTGCCAGCAGTTACTCGCGAGGTGAAAACATTCAGTACTTC.

The rearrangement uses TRBV24-1 and TRBJ2-1, with a possible D match to TRBD2 (6 bases). Between the trimmed V and J ends, which lost 2 bases and 6 bases, there was a span of 13 bases. CDR3 length: 15 amino acids. Germline loops: CDR1 KGHDR, CDR2 SFDVKD. The CDR3 coding sequence is TGTGCCACCAGTGATTCGGGAGTTAAGGGCAATGAGCAGTTCTTC. Its protein is CATSDSGVKGNEQFF.

The rearrangement links TRBV5-5 to TRBJ1-5, with D possibly matching TRBD1 (6 bases). The CDR3 extends over 15 amino acids. Germline V CDR1 and CDR2: SGHKS, YYEKEE (reference sequence). V lost 0 bases and J 6 bases, leaving 13 bases between the germline ends. CDR3 in amino acids: CASSLVAGEGQPQHF. CDR3 nucleotides: TGTGCCAGCAGCTTGGTCGCAGGGGAGGGTCAGCCCCAGCATTTT.

This clone showed up just once. V and J are TRBV12-5 and TRBJ2-1; 8 bases fit TRBD2. The CDR3 runs to 16 residues. CDR1 LGHNT and CDR2 FRNRAP come from the germline V gene. V trimming: 2 bases; J trimming: 2 bases; junction bases outside the gene matches: 5. The CDR3 protein is CASGLSPGGTYNEQFF. For the CDR3, the DNA is TGTGCTAGTGGTTTGTCCCCGGGAGGGACCTACAATGAGCAGTTCTTC. The whole variable domain, remainder taken from reference TRBV12-5 and TRBJ2-1, is DARVTQTPRHKVTEMGQEVTMRCQPILGHNTVFWYRQTMMQGLELLAYFRNRAPLDDSGMPKDRFSAEMPDATLATLKIQPSEPRDSAVYFCASGLSPGGTYNEQFFGPGTRLTVL.

This clone was observed a handful of times. The CDR3 region has the DNA TGTGCCAGCAGTTTATGGGACAGGGCTTGGAGCTCCTACGAGCAGTACTTC. This codes for CASSLWDRAWSSYEQYF. The chain has TRBV28 and TRBJ2-7; TRBD1 aligns across 8 bases. Germline V gene lookup returns CDR1 MDHEN and CDR2 SYDVKM. Trimming cost V 0 bases and J 0 bases; bases outside gene matches: 7. CDR3 length equals 17 residues.

The rearrangement links TRBV27 to TRBJ2-1, with 11 bases that match TRBD2. Unmatched junction bases numbered 20, after V lost 4 bases and J lost 6 bases. Germline loops: CDR1 MNHEY, CDR2 SMNVEV (reference sequence). The CDR3 length is 20 residues. CDR3 in amino acids: CASSYLGPSLAGGPTNEQFF. DNA of the CDR3: TGTGCCAGCAGTTACTTGGGACCGTCCTTAGCGGGAGGGCCGACCAATGAGCAGTTCTTC.

The genes are TRBV27 and TRBJ1-2; possibly TRBD1 for D (5 bases). This CDR3 contains 12 residues. The germline V gene has CDR1 MNHEY and CDR2 SMNVEV (reference sequence). The V end was cut by 7 bases, the J end by 7 bases, with 13 bases between. The CDR3 here is CASKRGGGGYTF. For the CDR3, the DNA is TGTGCCAGCAAACGCGGGGGGGGTGGCTACACCTTC.

The rearrangement joins TRBV6-5 to TRBJ1-6; TRBD1 aligns across 9 bases. The CDR3 runs 15 residues. J lost 12 bases, V lost 2 bases, and 8 bases had no gene match. Looked up from germline, CDR1 is MNHEY and CDR2 is SVGAGI. The CDR3 DNA reads TGTGCCAGCAGTTACGGGGGACAGGGAAACATACCCCTCCACTTT. This encodes CASSYGGQGNIPLHF.

This chain uses TRBV5-1 with TRBJ1-1; a possible D gene is TRBD1 (6 bases). The CDR3 runs 15 residues. CDR1 SGHRS and CDR2 YFSETQ come from the germline V gene. The V end lost 4 bases, the J end lost 6 bases, and 19 bases lay between the germline ends. Here the CDR3 DNA reads TGCGCCAGCAGCCTAACCCCTCAGGGGTTCGCTGAAGCTTTCTTT. This sequence encodes CASSLTPQGFAEAFF. Full variable domain (rest looked up from reference TRBV5-1 and TRBJ1-1): KAGVTQTPRYLIKTRGQQVTLSCSPISGHRSVSWYQQTPGQGLQFLFEYFSETQRNKGNFPGRFSGRQFSNSRSEMNVSTLELGDSALYLCASSLTPQGFAEAFFGQGTRLTVV.